This T cell receptor beta chain comes out of a study of T cell changes during pregnancy in multiple sclerosis. Data came from immunoSEQ multiplex PCR; TCRdb stores just in-frame clones and leaves some out. Found here are about 100,000 clones, about nine tenths of them singletons; the top ten hold around 2.1%. Germline CDR1 reads SGHVS; CDR2 reads FNYEAQ. The ends lost 2 bases at V and 0 bases at J; junction bases unmatched: 6. CDR3 length: 16 amino acids. Sequencing was performed on peripheral blood, taken after pregnancy. V gene TRBV7-6 combines with J gene TRBJ2-7, with 8 bases fitting TRBD2. The TCR originated in a female donor with multiple sclerosis, enrolled in a pregnancy study. For the CDR3, the DNA is TGTGCCAGCAGCTTAAGCGTCGGGGGGGGCTCCTACGAGCAGTACTTC. This gives the protein CASSLSVGGGSYEQYF.